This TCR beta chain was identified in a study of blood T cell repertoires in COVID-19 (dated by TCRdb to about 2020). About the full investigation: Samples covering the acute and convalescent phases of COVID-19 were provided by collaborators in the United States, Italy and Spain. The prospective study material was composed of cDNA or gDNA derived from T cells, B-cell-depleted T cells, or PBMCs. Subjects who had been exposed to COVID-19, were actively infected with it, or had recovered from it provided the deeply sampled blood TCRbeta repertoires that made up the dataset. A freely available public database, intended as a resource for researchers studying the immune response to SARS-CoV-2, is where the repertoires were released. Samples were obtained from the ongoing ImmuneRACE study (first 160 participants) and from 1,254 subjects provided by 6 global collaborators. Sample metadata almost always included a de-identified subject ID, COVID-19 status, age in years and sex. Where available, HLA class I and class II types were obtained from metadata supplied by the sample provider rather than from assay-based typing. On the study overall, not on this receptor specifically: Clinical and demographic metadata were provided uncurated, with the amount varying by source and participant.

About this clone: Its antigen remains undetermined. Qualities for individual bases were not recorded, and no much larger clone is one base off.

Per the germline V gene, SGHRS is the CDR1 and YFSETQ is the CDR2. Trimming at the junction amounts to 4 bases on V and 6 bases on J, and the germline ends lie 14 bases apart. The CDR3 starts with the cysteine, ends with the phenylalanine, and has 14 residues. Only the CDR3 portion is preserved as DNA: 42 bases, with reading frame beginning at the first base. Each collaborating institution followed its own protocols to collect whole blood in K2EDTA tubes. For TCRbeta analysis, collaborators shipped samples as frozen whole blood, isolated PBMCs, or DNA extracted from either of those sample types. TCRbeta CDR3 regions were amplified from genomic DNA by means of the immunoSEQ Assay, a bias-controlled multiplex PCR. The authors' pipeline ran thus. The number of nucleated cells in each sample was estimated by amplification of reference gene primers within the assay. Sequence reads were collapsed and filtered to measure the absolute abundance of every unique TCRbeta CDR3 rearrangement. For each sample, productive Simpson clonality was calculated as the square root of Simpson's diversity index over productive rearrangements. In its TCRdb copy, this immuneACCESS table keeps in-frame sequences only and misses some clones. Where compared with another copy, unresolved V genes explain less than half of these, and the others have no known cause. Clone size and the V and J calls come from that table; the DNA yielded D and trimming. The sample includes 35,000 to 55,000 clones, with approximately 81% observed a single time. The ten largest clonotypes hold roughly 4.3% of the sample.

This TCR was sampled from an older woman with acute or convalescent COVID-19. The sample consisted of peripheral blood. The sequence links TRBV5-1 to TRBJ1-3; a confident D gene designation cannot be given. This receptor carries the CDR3 CASSPSRSSNTIYF. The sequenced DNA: TGCGCCAGCAGCCCCAGCAGGTCCTCAAACACCATATATTTT.